The T cell receptor beta chain under discussion was sequenced for a study of T cells in Graves' hyperthyroidism and ophthalmopathy. The investigators amplified TCR beta CDR3 regions from RNA transcripts. The HTBI set primed first-round TCR CDR3 RT-PCR. TCRdb reanalysed the multiplex PCR reads using MiXCR and keeps one entry per CDR3 protein. The table lists roughly 750,000 distinct CDR3 sequences, about 17% of them singletons. This clonotype appeared many times. The ends were cut back, 4 bases at V and 0 bases at J, with 12 bases in the middle. In germline, CDR1 is LGHDT, CDR2 YNNKEL (reference sequence). There are 15 residues in the CDR3.

The origin of this receptor is a man between 18 and 35 years old with Graves' hyperthyroidism. The genes are TRBV3-1 and TRBJ2-5; D unresolved. The source material was blood. The CDR3 nucleotides read TGTGCCAGCAGCCCTCTAGGACGGCACCAAGAGACCCAGTACTTC. The encoded protein is CASSPLGRHQETQYF.